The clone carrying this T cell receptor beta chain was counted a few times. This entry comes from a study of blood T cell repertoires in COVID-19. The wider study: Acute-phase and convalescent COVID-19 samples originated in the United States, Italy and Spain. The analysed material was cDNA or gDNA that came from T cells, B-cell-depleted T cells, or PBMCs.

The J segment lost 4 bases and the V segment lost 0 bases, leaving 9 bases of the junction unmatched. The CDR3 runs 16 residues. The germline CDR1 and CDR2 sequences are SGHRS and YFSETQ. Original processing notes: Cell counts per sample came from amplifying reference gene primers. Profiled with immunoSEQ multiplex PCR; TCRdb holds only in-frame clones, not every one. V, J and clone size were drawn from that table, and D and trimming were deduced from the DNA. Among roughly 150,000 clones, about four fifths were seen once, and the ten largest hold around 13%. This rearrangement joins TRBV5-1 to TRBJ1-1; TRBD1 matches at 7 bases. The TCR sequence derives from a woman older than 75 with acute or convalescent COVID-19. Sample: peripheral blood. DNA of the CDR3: TGCGCCAGCAGCTTGGGTCCCCGACAGGGAGCCACTGAAGCTTTCTTT. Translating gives CASSLGPRQGATEAFF. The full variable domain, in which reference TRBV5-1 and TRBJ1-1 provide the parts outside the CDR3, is KAGVTQTPRYLIKTRGQQVTLSCSPISGHRSVSWYQQTPGQGLQFLFEYFSETQRNKGNFPGRFSGRQFSNSRSEMNVSTLELGDSALYLCASSLGPRQGATEAFFGQGTRLTVV.